One sample yielded the 32 T cell receptor beta chains listed below, sequenced in a study of beta chain features in type 1 diabetes. Expressed TCRB transcripts were sequenced after all isolated RNA was converted to cDNA. Data came from immunoSEQ multiplex PCR; TCRdb stores just in-frame clones and leaves some out. The top ten hold 0.09% to 0.15% of the sample, which has approximately 600,000 clones, around 12% seen once. Findings and caveats of the study: Moderate but significant shortening of TCRB CDR3s was recorded in all four CD4+ subsets from Type 1 diabetes patients.

Antigen specificity for these receptors is unknown. Sequencing was done on a sample of naive CD4+ T cells from blood. The receptors originated from a man aged 30 to 45 with type 1 diabetes.

This clone appeared a few times. V and J are TRBV7-9 and TRBJ2-1, with no clear D. The CDR3 consists of 13 residues. V dropped 4 bases and J dropped 9 bases, with 13 bases sitting between them. The germline V gene encodes CDR1 SEHNR and CDR2 FQNEAQ (reference sequence). DNA for the CDR3: TGTGCCAGCAGCTCTTCGAACTCTGGTGAGCAGTTCTTC. Translation: CASSSSNSGEQFF. The whole variable domain, remainder taken from reference TRBV7-9 and TRBJ2-1, is DTGVSQNPRHKITKRGQNVTFRCDPISEHNRLYWYRQTLGQGPEFLTYFQNEAQLEKSRLLSDRFSAERPKGSFSTLEIQRTEQGDSAMYLCASSSSNSGEQFFGPGTRLTVL.

This clone turned up a few times. J is TRBJ2-7 and V is TRBV9; D remains unclear. Looked up from germline, CDR1 is SGDLS and CDR2 is YYNGEE. This CDR3 is 15 amino acids long. Trimming removed 1 base at V and 3 bases at J, with 14 bases between. The CDR3 is CASSVYADRYYEQYF. The DNA of the CDR3 is TGTGCCAGCAGCGTATACGCCGACCGTTACTACGAGCAGTACTTC. Filled out from reference TRBV9 and TRBJ2-7, the complete variable domain reads DSGVTQTPKHLITATGQRVTLRCSPRSGDLSVYWYQQSLDQGLQFLIQYYNGEERAKGNILERFSAQQFPDLHSELNLSSLELGDSALYFCASSVYADRYYEQYFGPGTRLTVT.

The chain carries TRBV25-1 and TRBJ2-7; 9 positions agree with TRBD2. The CDR3 covers 14 residues. Germline V gene sequence: CDR1 MGHDK, CDR2 SYGVNS. V shed 6 bases and J 3 bases; nucleotides not matched to a gene: 6. As DNA, the CDR3 is TGTGCCAGCAGAGGGATTAGCGGGGGCTACGAGCAGTACTTC. Encoded protein: CASRGISGGYEQYF.

The chain is built from TRBV4-3 and TRBJ1-4; TRBD1 is a possible D gene (6 bases). With 3 bases removed from V and 0 bases from J, the gap between germline ends came to 11 bases. CDR1 is LGHNA, CDR2 YSLEER, per germline. This CDR3 comprises 16 residues. CDR3 sequence: CASSHFRGATNEKLFF. The CDR3 nucleotides are TGCGCCAGCAGCCACTTTAGGGGGGCAACTAATGAAAAACTGTTTTTT.

V is TRBV30 and J is TRBJ2-5; no clear D. Germline V gene data show CDR1 as GTSNPN and CDR2 as SVGIG (reference sequence). The CDR3 sequence is 13 residues long. V was trimmed by 0 bases and J by 1 base, leaving 6 bases between them. As DNA, the CDR3 is TGTGCCTGGAGTGTACAGCTCCAAGAGACCCAGTACTTC. It translates to CAWSVQLQETQYF.

Only a few counts were recorded for this clone. The chain employs TRBV5-1 and TRBJ2-3, with D possibly matching TRBD2 (6 bases). The CDR3 runs to 14 residues. Germline assignment: CDR1 SGHRS and CDR2 YFSETQ. V shed 0 bases and J shed 2 bases, with 7 bases lying between them. The DNA of the CDR3 is TGCGCCAGCAGCTTGGGCGGGACCACAGATACGCAGTATTTT. Translating gives CASSLGGTTDTQYF.

The chain carries TRBV7-9 and TRBJ1-4, with 9 bases identical to TRBD1. Trimming at V came to 6 bases and at J to 5 bases, leaving 13 bases not matched to a gene. This CDR3 contains 17 residues. Germline CDR1 is SEHNR and CDR2 is FQNEAQ (reference sequence). The CDR3 spells CASSAGTGRKGNEKLFF. CDR3 nucleotide sequence: TGTGCCAGCAGTGCCGGGACAGGGCGAAAGGGGAATGAAAAACTGTTTTTT.

This chain connects TRBV10-3 to TRBJ2-7; D is undetermined. V lost 5 bases, J lost 7 bases, and 18 bases lay in between. This CDR3 spans 14 amino acids. CDR1 and CDR2 (germline): ENHRY, SYGVKD. CDR3 in DNA: TGTGCCATCAGTTACACCGACACATCCTCGGAGCAGTACTTC. Translating it yields CAISYTDTSSEQYF.

This clone occurred a few times. This chain uses TRBV28 with TRBJ1-5; D remains ambiguous. The germline gives CDR1 MDHEN, CDR2 SYDVKM. The CDR3 runs to 12 residues. The germline V and J ends were trimmed by 5 bases and 6 bases, with 8 bases remaining between them. The CDR3 sequence: CASSEEGQPQHF. The DNA for the CDR3 is TGTGCCAGCAGTGAGGAAGGTCAGCCCCAGCATTTT.

CDR3 region: CASSGRLLSSYNEQFF. As DNA, the CDR3 is TGTGCCAGCAGCGGGAGACTGCTTAGCTCCTACAATGAGCAGTTCTTC. V and J are TRBV9 and TRBJ2-1; D is undetermined. The CDR3 is 16 amino acids. Trimming took off 3 bases at V and 0 bases at J, with 13 bases between the two ends. Germline CDR1 SGDLS, CDR2 YYNGEE.

This clone has a handful of counts. The chain couples TRBV30 to TRBJ2-6; D not certain. The CDR3 contains 14 residues. Germline lookup yields CDR1 GTSNPN and CDR2 SVGIG (reference sequence). Trimming stripped 3 bases from V and 1 base from J, with 7 bases between. CDR3 region: CAWRPQSGANVLTF. DNA of the CDR3: TGTGCCTGGAGGCCTCAGTCTGGGGCCAACGTCCTGACTTTC. The whole variable domain, remainder taken from reference TRBV30 and TRBJ2-6, is SQTIHQWPATLVQPVGSPLSLECTVEGTSNPNLYWYRQAAGRGLQLLFYSVGIGQISSEVPQNLSASRPQDRQFILSSKKLLLSDSGFYLCAWRPQSGANVLTFGAGSRLTVL.

The chain employs TRBV18 and TRBJ2-1; 9 bases agree with TRBD1. The CDR3 sequence is 17 residues long. CDR1 is KGHSH, CDR2 LQKENI, per germline. V was clipped by 4 bases and J by 9 bases; unmatched bases: 16. This chain's CDR3 is CASSRAWQGQGIVEQFF. The DNA for the CDR3 is TGTGCCAGCTCACGAGCTTGGCAGGGACAGGGAATTGTTGAGCAGTTCTTC.

The V gene is TRBV7-6, the J gene TRBJ1-3; a possible D gene is TRBD1 (6 bases). Germline CDR1 is SGHVS and CDR2 is FNYEAQ. The CDR3 length is 15 residues. V was shortened by 1 base and J by 3 bases, with 10 bases between the two germline ends. The CDR3 coding sequence is TGTGCCAGCAGCTTAGACGGGACAATTGGAAACACCATATATTTT. Amino acids: CASSLDGTIGNTIYF.

This chain connects TRBV5-4 to TRBJ2-2, with TRBD1 matching 7 bases. The CDR3 sequence is 16 residues long. J lost 6 bases, V lost 4 bases, and 12 bases had no gene match. CDR1 and CDR2 (germline): SGHNT, YYREEE (reference sequence). CDR3 sequence reads: CASSTWTGSRAGELFF. For the CDR3, the DNA is TGTGCCAGCAGCACATGGACAGGCTCTAGGGCCGGGGAGCTGTTTTTT.

The chain has TRBV18 and TRBJ1-5; perhaps TRBD1 as D (6 bases). V gave up 6 bases and J gave up 2 bases, with 20 bases separating them. This CDR3 has 17 amino acids. The V gene's germline CDR1 is KGHSH and CDR2 LQKENI. CDR3 amino acids: CASSPSWLGAGNQPQHF. In DNA, the CDR3 is TGTGCCAGCTCCCCAAGCTGGTTGGGGGCAGGCAATCAGCCCCAGCATTTT.

The chain recombines TRBV18 with TRBJ1-4; D is unresolved. Trimming took 2 bases from V and 0 from J, leaving 13 bases between them. Looked up from germline, CDR1 is KGHSH and CDR2 is LQKENI. This CDR3 region has 17 residues. CDR3 in amino acids: CASSPVIGSATNEKLFF. CDR3 nucleotides: TGTGCCAGCTCACCAGTAATTGGTAGTGCAACTAATGAAAAACTGTTTTTT.

This clone turned up a few times. This chain uses TRBV5-6 with TRBJ2-7; 9 positions match TRBD1. This CDR3 region has 14 residues. Trimming took 5 bases from V and 1 from J; bases not matched to a gene: 4. Germline loops: CDR1 SGHDT, CDR2 YYEEEE. The CDR3 is CASSRQGVSYEQYF. CDR3 nucleotides: TGTGCCAGCAGTCGACAGGGGGTATCCTACGAGCAGTACTTC.

V usage is TRBV5-1 and J usage is TRBJ1-1; D not certain. Trimming stripped 0 bases from V and 3 bases from J, with 9 bases between. This CDR3 spans 14 amino acids. Per the germline V gene, CDR1 is SGHRS and CDR2 is YFSETQ. The CDR3 sequence: CASSLGSTDTEAFF. CDR3 coding DNA: TGCGCCAGCAGCTTGGGCAGCACAGACACTGAAGCTTTCTTT.

The chain carries TRBV5-4 and TRBJ1-4, with D hard to call. V lost 4 bases to trimming and J lost 5 bases, with 12 bases between them. Germline values: CDR1 SGHNT, CDR2 YYREEE (reference sequence). The CDR3 consists of 14 residues. The CDR3 loop reads CASSAPGRNEKLFF. DNA for the CDR3: TGTGCCAGCAGCGCGCCGGGGAGGAATGAAAAACTGTTTTTT.

This clone showed up just a few times. This chain uses TRBV19 with TRBJ1-1, with D hard to call. Germline V gene sequence: CDR1 LNHDA, CDR2 SQIVND (reference sequence). CDR3 length: 13 amino acids. V gave up 7 bases and J gave up 0 bases, with 9 bases separating them. The CDR3: CASTLEMNTEAFF. Here the CDR3 DNA reads TGTGCCAGTACCCTCGAGATGAACACTGAAGCTTTCTTT.

This clone was seen a handful of times. The rearrangement uses TRBV7-8 and TRBJ2-5; D gene uncertain. Trimming removed 2 bases from V and 5 bases from J, with 12 bases in between. Germline V CDR1 and CDR2: SGHVS, FQNEAQ. CDR3 length: 14 residues. The CDR3 is CASSLLDPEETQYF. The CDR3 nucleotides are TGTGCCAGCAGCTTATTGGACCCGGAGGAGACCCAGTACTTC. Looking up the rest from reference TRBV7-8 and TRBJ2-5 gives the full variable domain: GAGVSQSPRYKVAKRGQDVALRCDPISGHVSLFWYQQALGQGPEFLTYFQNEAQLDKSGLPSDRFFAERPEGSVSTLKIQRTQQEDSAVYLCASSLLDPEETQYFGPGTRLLVL.

This clone has a handful of counts. The rearrangement uses TRBV29-1 and TRBJ2-1; TRBD1 agrees at 10 bases. Unmatched junction bases numbered 7, after V lost 0 bases and J lost 8 bases. Germline V gene data show CDR1 as SQVTM and CDR2 as ANQGSEA. The CDR3 is 15 amino acids. CDR3 nucleotides: TGCAGCGTTGAAGATCAAGGACAGGGGGGCGATGAGCAGTTCTTC. It translates to CSVEDQGQGGDEQFF.

The chain is built from TRBV28 and TRBJ2-5; no firm D call. The germline V and J ends were trimmed by 5 bases and 2 bases, with 9 bases remaining between them. The CDR3 is 13 residues long. CDR1 and CDR2 from the germline V gene are MDHEN and SYDVKM. The CDR3 bases are TGTGCCAGCAGTCCACCGACTCAAGAGACCCAGTACTTC. It translates to CASSPPTQETQYF.

V and J are TRBV7-6 and TRBJ2-7; TRBD1 agrees at 8 bases. The CDR3 length is 15 residues. The J segment lost 3 bases and the V segment lost 1 base, leaving 5 bases of the junction unmatched. Germline loops: CDR1 SGHVS, CDR2 FNYEAQ. In nucleotides, the CDR3 is TGTGCCAGCAGCTTAGACCAGGGGGCTTACTACGAGCAGTACTTC. Translated, it gives CASSLDQGAYYEQYF.

This chain links TRBV7-2 with TRBJ2-1; D call uncertain. CDR3 length equals 13 residues. Between the trimmed V and J ends, which lost 5 bases and 5 bases, there was a span of 10 bases. CDR1 is SGHTA and CDR2 is FQGNSA in the germline V gene. The CDR3 DNA reads TGTGCCAGCAGCCCTAGGTGGGACAATGAGCAGTTCTTC. Its protein is CASSPRWDNEQFF. Drawing the rest from reference TRBV7-2 and TRBJ2-1, the complete variable domain is GAGVSQSPSNKVTEKGKDVELRCDPISGHTALYWYRQSLGQGLEFLIYFQGNSAPDKSGLPSDRFSAERTGGSVSTLTIQRTQQEDSAVYLCASSPRWDNEQFFGPGTRLTVL.

J is TRBJ1-4 and V is TRBV7-2; D gene uncertain. The CDR3 totals 14 residues. The germline gives CDR1 SGHTA, CDR2 FQGNSA. V was clipped by 3 bases and J by 8 bases, with 13 bases between them. The CDR3 DNA is TGTGCCAGCAGCTTGACCGGGGTCCGGGAAAAACTGTTTTTT. Translation gives CASSLTGVREKLFF.

The DNA for the CDR3 is TGCGCCAGCAGCTTGGATGGCATAGGGGGCGGAAGAGAGCAGTTCTTC. It specifies CASSLDGIGGGREQFF. The chain is built from TRBV5-1 and TRBJ2-1; 7 bases fit TRBD1. This CDR3 is built from 16 residues. V trimming: 0 bases; J trimming: 10 bases; junction bases outside the gene matches: 13. CDR1 and CDR2 from the germline V gene are SGHRS and YFSETQ.

The V and J genes are TRBV7-2 and TRBJ1-4; D might be TRBD1 (5 bases). Germline assignment: CDR1 SGHTA and CDR2 FQGNSA. V shed 2 bases and J shed 8 bases, with 9 bases lying between them. This CDR3 spans 13 amino acids. This chain's CDR3 is CASSLIGTEKLFF. Written as DNA, the CDR3 is TGTGCCAGCAGCTTAATAGGGACGGAAAAACTGTTTTTT.

This clone was seen a handful of times. The chain carries TRBV4-3 and TRBJ2-6; D might be TRBD1 (6 bases). Between the trimmed V and J ends, which lost 0 bases and 2 bases, there was a span of 11 bases. Germline V gene data show CDR1 as LGHNA and CDR2 as YSLEER. The CDR3 has 17 residues. The CDR3 loop reads CASSQDRYRAGANVLTF. CDR3 nucleotides: TGCGCCAGCAGCCAAGATCGTTACAGGGCTGGGGCCAACGTCCTGACTTTC.

This clone came up a few times. The chain uses TRBV7-9 and TRBJ2-7; D is unresolved. CDR1 is SEHNR, CDR2 FQNEAQ, per germline (reference sequence). The CDR3 sequence is 16 residues long. The ends were cut back, 0 bases at V and 5 bases at J, with 17 bases in the middle. As DNA, the CDR3 is TGTGCCAGCAGCTTAGCGAGTGGGGTAGGTCAAAACGAGCAGTACTTC. It codes for CASSLASGVGQNEQYF.

This clone was observed a few times. The CDR3 DNA is TGTGCCAGCTCACTCAGAAGACAGGGGGATTCACCCCTCCACTTT. Its protein is CASSLRRQGDSPLHF. The chain couples TRBV18 to TRBJ1-6, with 9 positions matching TRBD1. CDR1 is KGHSH, CDR2 LQKENI, per germline. The CDR3 contains 15 residues. Trimming took 4 bases from V and 8 from J; bases not matched to a gene: 6.

This sequence joins TRBV5-4 and TRBJ2-1, with TRBD2 matching 13 bases. V shed 4 bases, J shed 7 bases, and the junction held 5 bases outside the gene matches. There are 15 residues in the CDR3. From germline, CDR1 is SGHNT and CDR2 YYREEE (reference sequence). The CDR3: CASSTGTSGANEQFF. CDR3 DNA sequence: TGTGCCAGCAGCACCGGGACTAGCGGGGCAAATGAGCAGTTCTTC. Filled out from reference TRBV5-4 and TRBJ2-1, the complete variable domain reads ETGVTQSPTHLIKTRGQQVTLRCSSQSGHNTVSWYQQALGQGPQFIFQYYREEENGRGNFPPRFSGLQFPNYSSELNVNALELDDSALYLCASSTGTSGANEQFFGPGTRLTVL.